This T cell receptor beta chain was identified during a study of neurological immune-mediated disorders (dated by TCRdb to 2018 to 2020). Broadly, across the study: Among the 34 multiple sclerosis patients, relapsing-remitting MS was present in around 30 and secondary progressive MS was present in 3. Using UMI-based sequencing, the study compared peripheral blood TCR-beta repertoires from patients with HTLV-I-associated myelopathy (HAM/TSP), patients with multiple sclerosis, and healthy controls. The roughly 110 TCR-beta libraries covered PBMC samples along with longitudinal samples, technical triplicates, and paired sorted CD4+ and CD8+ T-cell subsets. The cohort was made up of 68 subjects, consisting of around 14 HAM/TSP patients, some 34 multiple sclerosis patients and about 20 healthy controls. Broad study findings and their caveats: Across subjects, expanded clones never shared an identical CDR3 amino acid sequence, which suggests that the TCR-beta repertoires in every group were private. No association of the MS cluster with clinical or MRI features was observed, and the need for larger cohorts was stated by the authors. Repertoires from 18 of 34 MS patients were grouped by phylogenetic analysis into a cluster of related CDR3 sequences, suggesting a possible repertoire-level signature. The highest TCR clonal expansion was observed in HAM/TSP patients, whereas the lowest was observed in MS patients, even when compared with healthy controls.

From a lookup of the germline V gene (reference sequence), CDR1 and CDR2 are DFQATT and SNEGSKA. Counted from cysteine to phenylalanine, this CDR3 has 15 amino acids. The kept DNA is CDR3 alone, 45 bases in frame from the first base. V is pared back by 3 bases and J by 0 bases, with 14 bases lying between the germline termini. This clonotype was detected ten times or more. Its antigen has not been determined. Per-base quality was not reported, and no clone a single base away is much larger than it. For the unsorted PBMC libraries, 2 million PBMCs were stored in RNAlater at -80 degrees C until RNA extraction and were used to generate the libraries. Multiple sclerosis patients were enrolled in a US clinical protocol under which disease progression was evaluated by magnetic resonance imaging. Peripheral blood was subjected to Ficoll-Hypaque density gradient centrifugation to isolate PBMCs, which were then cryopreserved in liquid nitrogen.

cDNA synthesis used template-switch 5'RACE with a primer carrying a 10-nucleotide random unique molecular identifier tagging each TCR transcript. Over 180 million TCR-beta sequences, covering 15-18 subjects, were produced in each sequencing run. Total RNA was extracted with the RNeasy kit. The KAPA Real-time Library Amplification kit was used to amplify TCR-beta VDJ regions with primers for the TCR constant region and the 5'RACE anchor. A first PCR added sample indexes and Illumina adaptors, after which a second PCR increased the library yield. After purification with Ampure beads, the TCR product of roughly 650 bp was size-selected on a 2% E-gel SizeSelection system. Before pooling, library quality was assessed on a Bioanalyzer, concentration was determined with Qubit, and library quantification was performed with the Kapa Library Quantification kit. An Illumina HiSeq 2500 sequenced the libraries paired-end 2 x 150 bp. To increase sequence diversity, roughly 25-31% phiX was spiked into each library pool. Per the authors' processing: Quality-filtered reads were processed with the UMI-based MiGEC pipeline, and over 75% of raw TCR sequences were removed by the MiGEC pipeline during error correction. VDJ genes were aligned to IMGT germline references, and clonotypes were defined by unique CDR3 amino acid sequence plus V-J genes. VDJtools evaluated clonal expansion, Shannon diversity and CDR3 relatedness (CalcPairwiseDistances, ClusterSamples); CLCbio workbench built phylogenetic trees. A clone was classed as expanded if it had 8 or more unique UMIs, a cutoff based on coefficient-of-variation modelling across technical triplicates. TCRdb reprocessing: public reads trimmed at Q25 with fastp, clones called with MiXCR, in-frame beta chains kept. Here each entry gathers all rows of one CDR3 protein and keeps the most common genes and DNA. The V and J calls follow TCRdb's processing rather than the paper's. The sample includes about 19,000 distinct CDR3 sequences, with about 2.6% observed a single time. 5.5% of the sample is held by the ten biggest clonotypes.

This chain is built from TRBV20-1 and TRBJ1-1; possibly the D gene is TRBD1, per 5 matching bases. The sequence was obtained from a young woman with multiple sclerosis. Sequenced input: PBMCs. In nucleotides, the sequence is TGCAGTGCTAGTGTAGGGGCCCGGATGAACACTGAAGCTTTCTTT. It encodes CSASVGARMNTEAFF.